Presented here are 5 T cell receptor beta chains from one specimen sequenced in a study of siplizumab effects on memory and regulatory T cells. The cells of the mixed lymphocyte reaction underwent an approximately 6-day coculture at 37°C. Their recognized antigens are unknown. TCRdb's table, derived via immunoSEQ multiplex PCR, lists solely in-frame clones and lacks some. The sample includes approximately 12,000 clones, around 45% of them seen just once. Sequenced material: CFSE-low (dividing) CD8+ T cells sorted from an allogeneic mixed lymphocyte reaction. These receptors came from a human donor in good health; the cells came from an allogeneic mixed lymphocyte reaction. Some clones in this sample may be carry-over from other donors' samples.

V usage is TRBV19 and J usage is TRBJ2-5, with TRBD1 matching 7 bases. The closer fit of TRBJ2-7 to the DNA end suggests the J call may be wrong. Germline lookup yields CDR1 LNHDA and CDR2 SQIVND (reference sequence). This CDR3 spans 14 amino acids. For the CDR3, the DNA is TGTGCCAGTAGCCCAGACAGGGTGTCGTACGAGCAGTACTTC. Translation gives CASSPDRVSYEQYF.

The chain joins TRBV19 to TRBJ2-7, with 10 bases fitting TRBD2. Germline lookup yields CDR1 LNHDA and CDR2 SQIVND (reference sequence). CDR3 length: 14 amino acids. Trimming cost V 3 bases and J 4 bases; bases outside gene matches: 3. CDR3 DNA: TGTGCCAGTAGTATGGGACTAGCGCAATACGAGCAGTACTTC. Encoded protein: CASSMGLAQYEQYF.

The chain uses TRBV6-5 and TRBJ1-1; D uncertain. The CDR3 spans 15 residues. The V end was cut by 3 bases, the J end by 1 base, with 12 bases between. Looked up from germline, CDR1 is MNHEY and CDR2 is SVGAGI. CDR3 region: CASSYYEDSNTEAFF. CDR3 DNA sequence: TGTGCCAGCAGTTATTATGAGGATTCGAACACTGAAGCTTTCTTT.

The sample holds one count of this clone. The V and J genes are TRBV10-3 and TRBJ1-1, with TRBD1 matching 7 bases. Trimming removed 6 bases from V and 4 bases from J; junction bases left unmatched: 8. CDR3 length: 14 residues. CDR1 ENHRY and CDR2 SYGVKD come from the germline V gene. CDR3 sequence (DNA): TGTGCCATCAGCCGACAGGGAAACCCCACTGAAGCTTTCTTT. Translated, it gives CAISRQGNPTEAFF.

V gene TRBV19 combines with J gene TRBJ2-7; maybe TRBD2 (5 bases). The V end lost 5 bases, the J end lost 0 bases, and 11 bases lay between the germline ends. The CDR3 runs to 14 residues. Germline V gene lookup returns CDR1 LNHDA and CDR2 SQIVND (reference sequence). The CDR3: CASSLGLISYEQYF. CDR3 nucleotide sequence: TGTGCCAGTAGTTTAGGACTTATCTCCTACGAGCAGTACTTC.